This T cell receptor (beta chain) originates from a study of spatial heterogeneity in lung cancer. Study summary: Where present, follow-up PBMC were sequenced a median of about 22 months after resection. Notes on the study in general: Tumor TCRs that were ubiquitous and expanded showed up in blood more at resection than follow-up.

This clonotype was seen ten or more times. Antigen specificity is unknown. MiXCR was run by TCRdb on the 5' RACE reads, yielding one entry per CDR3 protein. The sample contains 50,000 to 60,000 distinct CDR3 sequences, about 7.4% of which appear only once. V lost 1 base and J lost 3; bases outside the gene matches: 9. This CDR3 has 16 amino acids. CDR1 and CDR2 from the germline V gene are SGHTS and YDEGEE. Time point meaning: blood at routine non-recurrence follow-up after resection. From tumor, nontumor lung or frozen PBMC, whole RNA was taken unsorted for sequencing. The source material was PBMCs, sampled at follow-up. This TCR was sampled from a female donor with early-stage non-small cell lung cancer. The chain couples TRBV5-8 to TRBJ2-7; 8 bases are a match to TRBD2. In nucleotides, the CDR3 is TGTGCCAGCAGCTTGCCCCCTCGGGCGGGGGGCTACGAGCAGTACTTC. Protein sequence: CASSLPPRAGGYEQYF.